The sequence of this TCR beta chain was determined in a study of shared clonotypes between healthy human individuals. Study information: The study drew on two women and three men aged 18 to 49 as donors.

This clone appeared a single time. Its antigen remains unidentified. The DNA input per sorted-subset replicate PCR was about 180 ng, corresponding to some 33,000 T cell genomes. The protocol was immunoSEQ multiplex PCR, while the TCRdb copy is restricted to in-frame clones and leaves out a portion. The data contain millions of clones, approximately 93% of them singletons. General observations from the study: Depth was large, yet rarefaction showed that sorted-subset sequencing was incomplete. The sole specimen, blood, was sampled, and tissue repertoires likely differ.

The receptor comes from a man between 18 and 35 years old in good health. Some clones in this sample may be carry-over from other donors' samples. Source material: naive CD4+ T cells from PBMCs. The subset is: CD45RA+ positively selected.

The CDR3 spells CASSRVSSGDGYTF. DNA for the CDR3: TGTGCCAGCAGCCGAGTGAGTTCAGGGGACGGCTACACCTTC. V gene TRBV5-4 combines with J gene TRBJ1-2; D perhaps matches TRBD1 (6 bases). V was pared by 4 bases and J by 8 bases, with 18 bases between. This CDR3 is built from 14 residues. Germline CDR1 and CDR2: SGHNT and YYREEE (reference sequence).